This T cell receptor beta chain was recovered during a study of blood T cell repertoires in COVID-19. In the study overall: Sample material is recorded as cDNA or gDNA derived from T cells, B-cell-depleted T cells, or PBMCs.

Data came from immunoSEQ multiplex PCR; TCRdb stores just in-frame clones and leaves some out. This table has some 43,000 clones, around 87% appearing once. Unmatched junction bases numbered 13, after V lost 2 bases and J lost 2 bases. CDR3 length: 17 amino acids. CDR1 and CDR2 from the germline V gene are SGDLS and YYNGEE. The gene calls are TRBV9 and TRBJ2-7; the match to TRBD2 covers 7 bases. The material sequenced was peripheral blood. This TCR derives from a human donor in a cohort sampled during active COVID-19. CDR3 protein: CASSVRPRASGTYEQYF. The CDR3 DNA reads TGTGCCAGCAGCGTGAGACCTAGGGCTAGCGGAACCTACGAGCAGTACTTC. Combining the CDR3 with reference TRBV9 and TRBJ2-7 gives the whole variable domain DSGVTQTPKHLITATGQRVTLRCSPRSGDLSVYWYQQSLDQGLQFLIQYYNGEERAKGNILERFSAQQFPDLHSELNLSSLELGDSALYFCASSVRPRASGTYEQYFGPGTRLTVT.